The source of this T cell receptor beta chain is a study of cytomegalovirus exposure and HLA in healthy donors. Use of 60 Vbeta and 13 Jbeta primers characterized the PCR. Repertoires were generated with immunoSEQ multiplex PCR, while TCRdb's copy carries only in-frame clones and drops some. The repertoire holds 90,000 to 130,000 clones, with roughly four fifths as singletons. Trimming shortened V by 0 bases and J by 3 bases, and 10 bases separated the two germline ends. The CDR3 runs 14 residues. Germline V gene lookup returns CDR1 SGDLS and CDR2 YYNGEE. Sequencing used PBMCs. The chain carries TRBV9 and TRBJ2-7, with D possibly TRBD1 on 5 matching bases. This receptor was identified in a man aged 30 to 39 in good health and CMV-seropositive. DNA for the CDR3: TGTGCCAGCAGCGTAGTGGACACAGGCTACGAGCAGTACTTC. It codes for CASSVVDTGYEQYF.